The clone carrying this TCR beta chain was seen repeatedly, ten times or more. The CDR3 sequence is 14 residues long. This specimen comes from a study of spatial heterogeneity in lung cancer. Study summary: Sequencing was performed on follow-up PBMC samples when available, collected at a median of roughly two years after resection.

TCRdb re-called the 5' RACE reads with MiXCR, one entry per CDR3 protein. The table lists roughly 120,000 distinct CDR3 sequences, 9% to 15% of them singletons, with 16% in the top ten. Specified time point: blood at routine non-recurrence follow-up after resection. Whole RNA, which was extracted from tumor, nontumor lung tissue or frozen PBMC, was sequenced without any cell sorting. Source: PBMCs, taken at follow-up. The chain recombines TRBV21-1 with TRBJ1-1. TRBV21-1 is an annotated pseudogene. The origin of this receptor is a male donor with early-stage non-small cell lung cancer. CDR3 region: CASSKVAVNTEAFF. The CDR3 DNA follows: TGTGCCAGCAGCAAAGTCGCGGTCAACACTGAAGCTTTCTTT.